This T cell receptor beta chain comes out of a study of T cells in tumors after PD-1 blockade. For the study at large: Some patients also took daily vismodegib 150 mg during anti-PD-1 treatment. Study observations and caveats: About 41% of tumor TCR clonotypes were also found in blood.

Libraries were prepared by immunoSEQ multiplex PCR; TCRdb keeps only in-frame clonotypes and omits some of them. Of approximately 59,000 clones in the sample, just under 80% were seen once. V lost 1 base to trimming and J lost 5 bases, with 13 bases between them. The CDR3 spans 15 residues. In germline, CDR1 is SGHNT, CDR2 YYREEE (reference sequence). Note on this clone: Its antigen is undetermined.

Specimen: PBMCs, collected before anti-PD-1 treatment. The sequence was collected from a human donor with basal cell carcinoma. The chain has TRBV5-4 and TRBJ2-4, with no clear D. CDR3 nucleotides: TGTGCCAGCAGCTTGTCCCCTTTGTCCGAAAACATTCAGTACTTC. It is translated as CASSLSPLSENIQYF. The whole variable domain, filled in from reference TRBV5-4 and TRBJ2-4, reads ETGVTQSPTHLIKTRGQQVTLRCSSQSGHNTVSWYQQALGQGPQFIFQYYREEENGRGNFPPRFSGLQFPNYSSELNVNALELDDSALYLCASSLSPLSENIQYFGAGTRLSVL.